This section outlines one T cell receptor (beta chain) sequence together with its context. Its antigen specificity is not known. No much larger clone is present one base from it, and per-base qualities are unavailable. The Quick-DNA Microprep Kit was used to extract genomic DNA from the sorted cells. TCRbeta DNA was amplified with the immunoSEQ hsTCRbeta kit following the manufacturer's protocol. TCRbeta libraries were sequenced on an Illumina MiSeq instrument. As for how the authors treated the data: Removing out-of-frame sequences left a few million distinct TCRbeta sequences, an average of roughly 68,000 per individual. Each individual was scored using the number of some 160 previously reported CMV-associated TCRbeta sequences that the individual carried and the total number of productive distinct TCRbeta sequences. A beta-binomial model was reimplemented in Python, and random forests from scikit-learn, run with default parameters, were trained on data from the US cohort. Classifier performance on the Belgian cohort was summarized as median AUC with percentile confidence intervals over 10,000 bootstrap iterations. This immuneACCESS table, as held by TCRdb, lists in-frame sequences with V and J called but not all clones. Of the missing ones, under half trace to an unresolved V gene in checked studies; the others have no known cause. D and trimming come from the DNA, and the V and J calls and clone size come from that table. Across this sample there are approximately 52,000 clones, with approximately 78% seen only once. The leading ten clones occupy roughly 0.77% of the sample.

V is shortened by 0 bases, J by 5 bases, and the region joining them spans 16 bases. The CDR3 measures 16 amino acids from cysteine to phenylalanine. The only DNA kept is the CDR3, 48 bases in frame from the first base. Taken from the germline V gene (reference sequence), the CDR1 and CDR2 loops are MNHNY and SVGAGI. Single viable CD3+CD4+CD8-CD45RO+ cells were sorted as memory CD4+ T cells on a FACSAria II. CMV serostatus was determined with a Roche Elecsys assay detecting serum IgG against CMV pp150, pp28, p38 and p52. After thawing, total CD4+ T cells were enriched by positive selection with CD4 magnetic microbeads. The samples came from a different study that was designed specifically to examine the CD4+ T cell memory repertoire. Peripheral blood mononuclear cells were isolated and cryopreserved according to standard operating procedures, and serum was kept at -80 degrees C. The staining relied on CD3-PerCP (BW264/56), CD4-APC (RPA-T4), CD45RO-PE (UCHT1) and CD8-Pacific Orange (3B5) antibodies, and Sytox blue was used to exclude non-viable cells.

This specimen comes from a study of memory CD4+ T cells and cytomegalovirus serostatus (dated by TCRdb to the late 2010s). Notes on the research overall: The cohort included roughly 35 healthy adults from Belgium, of whom 9 were CMV seropositive and roughly 24 were CMV seronegative. CD4+ memory TCRbeta repertoires of a Belgian cohort with known cytomegalovirus serostatus were sequenced in order to replicate a published TCR-based CMV serostatus classifier. Summary of the overall study and its limitations: For predicting CMV serostatus, the median bootstrapped AUC was about 0.95 using the original framework and about 0.9 using a US-trained random forest. Among the 150 to 200 previously reported CMV-associated TCRbeta sequences, over 65 showed up in the CD4+ memory repertoires, with each one found in between one and five individuals. Only CD4+CD45RO+ memory cells were sequenced, in contrast to the original study, in which naive and memory CD4+ and CD8+ populations were covered. The results were read as suggesting that the CMV-associated TCR signature is, for the most part, present in the CD4+ memory repertoire. On the Belgian cohort, the classifier built on the original framework reached a median bootstrapped AUC of nearly 0.96, with a 95% CI of 0.76-1.00.

Specimen: memory CD4+ T cells from blood. This sequence uses TRBV6-6 and TRBJ1-2, and the D gene may be TRBD1, 5 bases matching. This clonotype originated in an adult in good health and CMV-seronegative. The sequenced DNA: TGTGCCAGCAGTTACTCCGTAGGGGCAGGGCCATATGGCTACACCTTC. This translates into CASSYSVGAGPYGYTF.